One and the same sample provided the 14 T cell receptor beta chains below, sequenced in a study of human T cells and chemical hapten exposure. A single record per CDR3 protein comes from TCRdb applying MiXCR to the RACE reads. The sample carries more than 80,000 distinct CDR3 sequences, roughly 10% recorded once. Time point defined: pre-sensitization, week 0. Treatment indicated: therapeutic diphenylcyclopropenone sensitization with weekly scalp DPC. The starting material was whole blood, obtained in connection with sensitization to the hapten diphenylcyclopropenone (DPC). The receptors here all came from an older woman with alopecia areata. Some clones in this sample may be carry-over from other donors' samples.

This clonotype was counted ten times or more. The chain combines TRBV6-1 with TRBJ1-1, with 10 bases identical to TRBD1. After removal of 10 bases from V and 1 base from J, the junction contained 6 bases not matched to a gene. The germline CDR1 and CDR2 sequences are MNHNS and SASEGT. The CDR3 consists of 14 residues. CDR3 DNA sequence: TGTGCCACCCTAGACAGGGGGCGGAACACTGAAGCTTTCTTT. Protein: CATLDRGRNTEAFF.

This clonotype was counted at least ten times. This rearrangement joins TRBV6-1 to TRBJ2-3; no firm D call. Per germline, CDR1 MNHNS and CDR2 SASEGT. The CDR3 covers 13 residues. The germline V and J ends were trimmed by 6 bases and 5 bases, with 12 bases remaining between them. CDR3 coding DNA: TGTGCCAGCAGCATCCTACGAGGAGATACGCAGTATTTT. This translates into CASSILRGDTQYF.

This clonotype has a handful of counts. The V and J genes are TRBV10-3 and TRBJ2-5; TRBD2 is a possible D gene (6 bases). The CDR3 is made up of 14 amino acids. Deletions cut 1 base from V and 2 bases from J, with 8 bases between. Germline V gene lookup returns CDR1 ENHRY and CDR2 SYGVKD. CDR3 sequence: CAISEFGGQETQYF. The DNA for the CDR3 is TGTGCCATCAGTGAGTTTGGGGGGCAAGAGACCCAGTACTTC.

The CDR3: CASSSTLLNKYQETQYF. CDR3 DNA sequence: TGTGCCAGCAGCTCCACCCTCCTTAACAAATACCAAGAGACCCAGTACTTC. V gene TRBV5-5 combines with J gene TRBJ2-5; D call uncertain. The CDR3 covers 17 residues. V shed 3 bases and J shed 0 bases, with 18 bases lying between them. Germline V gene data show CDR1 as SGHKS and CDR2 as YYEKEE (reference sequence).

This clonotype showed up many times. J is TRBJ2-1 and V is TRBV2; TRBD1 matches at 7 bases. J was trimmed by 8 bases and V by 8 bases; bases with no gene match: 9. The CDR3 runs to 13 residues. CDR1 and CDR2 (germline): SNHLY, FYNNEI. CDR3 sequence (DNA): TGTGCCAGCCAGAGGGACAGAATCGATGAGCAGTTCTTC. Its translation is CASQRDRIDEQFF.

Notes on this clonotype: Likely a read error: the CDR3 ends without its conserved phenylalanine or tryptophan. This sequence joins TRBV29-1 and TRBJ1-2; TRBD1 matches 7 bases. Trimming cost V 6 bases and J 2 bases; bases outside gene matches: 6. The CDR3 is made up of 13 amino acids. In germline, CDR1 is SQVTM, CDR2 ANQGSEA. CDR3: CSVEPGQNYGYTS. The CDR3 nucleotides read TGCAGCGTAGAACCGGGACAGAACTATGGCTACACCTCC.

The chain uses TRBV27 and TRBJ2-7; no definite D call. The V and J ends lost 6 bases and 3 bases respectively, with 18 bases between them. The CDR3 totals 15 residues. Germline V CDR1 and CDR2: MNHEY, SMNVEV (reference sequence). This CDR3 is CASSLLGGNLYEQYF. The CDR3 nucleotides are TGTGCCAGCAGCCTACTGGGCGGAAACCTCTACGAGCAGTACTTC.

The rearrangement joins TRBV6-5 to TRBJ1-2; D is undetermined. The germline V gene has CDR1 MNHEY and CDR2 SVGAGI. CDR3 length: 13 amino acids. V gave up 2 bases and J gave up 5 bases, with 9 bases separating them. This chain's CDR3 is CASSYDPDYGYTF. In DNA, the CDR3 is TGTGCCAGCAGTTACGACCCAGATTATGGCTACACCTTC.

In its sample, this clonotype was seen many times. The V gene is TRBV4-1, the J gene TRBJ1-4; D ambiguous. The CDR3 loop spans 15 amino acids. The germline V gene has CDR1 MGHRA and CDR2 YSYEKL. Trimming pared 6 bases from V and 0 bases from J, leaving 11 bases between. CDR3 sequence (DNA): TGCGCCAGCAGTGACCGTGTGACAACTAATGAAAAACTGTTTTTT. Its translation is CASSDRVTTNEKLFF.

V usage is TRBV3-1 and J usage is TRBJ2-2; 9 positions agree with TRBD1. CDR3 size: 17 residues. V gave up 4 bases and J gave up 0 bases; unmatched junction bases: 6. CDR1 LGHDT and CDR2 YNNKEL come from the germline V gene (reference sequence). Written as DNA, the CDR3 is TGTGCCAGCAGCCCCTCCACAGGGGGCGCGAACACCGGGGAGCTGTTTTTT. This sequence encodes CASSPSTGGANTGELFF.

This chain connects TRBV7-8 to TRBJ1-1; TRBD1 aligns across 10 bases. CDR1 is SGHVS and CDR2 is FQNEAQ in the germline V gene. The CDR3 sequence is 14 residues long. With 3 bases clipped from V and 2 bases from J, the junction kept 0 bases outside the gene matches. Written as DNA, the CDR3 is TGTGCCAGCAGCTTGACAGGGGGCAACACTGAAGCTTTCTTT. Translated, it gives CASSLTGGNTEAFF.

This chain uses TRBV7-2 with TRBJ2-7, with 9 bases that match TRBD1. Germline V lookup: CDR1 SGHTA, CDR2 FQGNSA. V was clipped by 5 bases and J by 6 bases; unmatched bases: 2. CDR3 size: 12 residues. The CDR3 protein is CASSRTGAEQYF. The CDR3 region has the DNA TGTGCCAGCAGCCGGACAGGGGCCGAGCAGTACTTC.

The sample holds many counts of this clonotype. CDR3 sequence reads: CASRVGDSNYGYTF. The CDR3 coding sequence is TGCGCCAGCAGGGTCGGTGACAGCAACTATGGCTACACCTTC. The chain uses TRBV5-1 and TRBJ1-2; D might be TRBD1 (5 bases). The germline V gene has CDR1 SGHRS and CDR2 YFSETQ. V lost 5 bases to trimming and J lost 2 bases, with 13 bases between them. This CDR3 has 14 residues.

This clonotype was recorded at least ten times. The chain uses TRBV13 and TRBJ2-5, with D possibly matching TRBD2 (6 bases). This CDR3 is built from 14 residues. The V and J ends lost 3 bases and 9 bases respectively, with 17 bases between them. Germline assignment: CDR1 PRHDT and CDR2 FYEKMQ (reference sequence). Here the CDR3 reads CASSLRDFRGAQYF. For the CDR3, the DNA is TGTGCCAGCAGCTTGCGGGATTTCCGAGGAGCCCAGTACTTC.